This TCR beta chain was documented in a study of blood T cell repertoires in COVID-19. Whole-study context: Acute and convalescent COVID-19 samples came from the United States, Italy and Spain. Sample material is recorded as cDNA or gDNA derived from T cells, B-cell-depleted T cells, or PBMCs.

In the study's own analysis: Reference gene primer amplification yielded estimated nucleated cell counts. The table came from immunoSEQ multiplex PCR; TCRdb's copy has only in-frame clones and leaves some out. The V and J calls and clone size are taken from that table; D and trimming were inferred from the DNA. The repertoire holds over 50,000 clones, with approximately 80% as singletons. Germline CDR1 SEHNR, CDR2 FQNEAQ (reference sequence). V gave up 3 bases and J gave up 0 bases, with 12 bases separating them. The CDR3 is 16 amino acids. Source material: peripheral blood. The J gene is TRBJ1-5, the V gene TRBV7-9; tentative D call: TRBD1 (6 bases). The sequence was obtained from a man in his fifties with acute or convalescent COVID-19. As DNA, the CDR3 is TGTGCCAGCAGCTTGGGGGCAGGGCATAGCAATCAGCCCCAGCATTTT. Residues: CASSLGAGHSNQPQHF.